A single sample gave rise to the 9 T cell receptor beta chains below, sequenced in a study of shared T cell receptors in the human thymus. Only in-frame clones appear in the TCRdb table, and some are missing; sequencing was by immunoSEQ multiplex PCR. The sample has 500,000 to 550,000 clones; more than 75% are singletons. Another study also made use of these data, one on human thymus T cells.

The source material was thymocytes. The source is a boy in the first two years of life with a congenital heart defect.

In its sample, this clone was seen a few times. V and J are TRBV21-1 and TRBJ1-1; no check of the table's D call, TRBD1, against the DNA was made. TRBV21-1 is annotated as a pseudogene. The CDR3 is 15 residues long. In DNA form, the CDR3 reads TGTGCCAGCAGCAAAAATCTCAGGGTGGGCACTGAAGCTTTCTTT. Translated: CASSKNLRVGTEAFF.

The chain couples TRBV19 to TRBJ1-1, with TRBD1 matching over 7 bases. This CDR3 spans 16 amino acids. Germline V gene sequence: CDR1 LNHDA, CDR2 SQIVND (reference sequence). V gave up 7 bases and J gave up 0 bases; unmatched junction bases: 11. The chain's CDR3 is CASTRQGRRMNTEAFF. In DNA, the CDR3 is TGTGCCAGTACGAGACAGGGAAGGAGGATGAACACTGAAGCTTTCTTT.

The chain couples TRBV4-1 to TRBJ1-2; a weak D match, TRBD1 (6 bases). V was pared by 4 bases and J by 5 bases, with 14 bases between. The CDR3 sequence is 14 residues long. From germline, CDR1 is MGHRA and CDR2 YSYEKL. The CDR3 loop is CASSPRIGQYGYTF. The CDR3 region has the DNA TGCGCCAGCAGCCCAAGGATCGGACAGTATGGCTACACCTTC.

The chain employs TRBV7-9 and TRBJ2-1, with 13 positions matching TRBD2. The CDR3 length is 18 residues. Losses at the gene ends were 1 base for V and 8 bases for J; bases not matched to a gene: 11. From germline, CDR1 is SEHNR and CDR2 FQNEAQ (reference sequence). CDR3 sequence (DNA): TGTGCCAGCAGCTTAGACTCGGGGACTAGCGGGACTAAGGATGAGCAGTTCTTC. It is translated as CASSLDSGTSGTKDEQFF.

This chain uses TRBV28 with TRBJ2-5; 8 bases agree with TRBD1. The germline V gene encodes CDR1 MDHEN and CDR2 SYDVKM. The V segment lost 2 bases and the J segment 5 bases; nucleotides outside the gene matches: 7. The length of the CDR3 is 15 residues. CDR3 nucleotides: TGTGCCAGCAGTTTAGACAGGGGTCGTGCGGAGACCCAGTACTTC. The encoded protein is CASSLDRGRAETQYF.

V usage is TRBV11-2 and J usage is TRBJ2-7; TRBD2 agrees at 8 bases. V shed 4 bases, J shed 0 bases, and the junction held 8 bases outside the gene matches. The CDR3 consists of 16 residues. Germline V gene lookup returns CDR1 SGHAT and CDR2 FQNNGV. This CDR3 is CASSSSTSAPSYEQYF. The CDR3 DNA follows: TGTGCCAGCAGCTCCTCGACTAGCGCTCCCTCCTACGAGCAGTACTTC.

The chain links TRBV7-2 to TRBJ2-7; 7 bases align to TRBD2. CDR3 length: 16 residues. Germline values: CDR1 SGHTA, CDR2 FQGNSA. V trimming: 2 bases; J trimming: 6 bases; junction bases outside the gene matches: 13. The CDR3 protein is CASSLRPAGRRCEQYF. Written as DNA, the CDR3 is TGTGCCAGCAGCTTACGGCCAGCGGGGCGGAGGTGCGAGCAGTACTTC.

The rearrangement joins TRBV5-6 to TRBJ1-2, with D tentatively TRBD1 (5 bases). V was clipped by 10 bases and J by 2 bases, with 18 bases between them. Germline CDR1 and CDR2: SGHDT and YYEEEE. This CDR3 has 14 residues. The CDR3 sequence is CAAPRGRENYGYTF. CDR3 nucleotides: TGTGCCGCCCCGCGGGGCAGGGAAAACTATGGCTACACCTTC.

The chain has TRBV27 and TRBJ1-5; TRBD1 aligns across 8 bases. Germline V gene sequence: CDR1 MNHEY, CDR2 SMNVEV (reference sequence). V dropped 5 bases and J dropped 4; count of bases not matched to a gene: 7. The CDR3 runs to 15 residues. The CDR3, as DNA: TGTGCCAGCAGTCCCGGCCAGGGGGCGAATCAGCCCCAGCATTTT. This sequence encodes CASSPGQGANQPQHF.